These 10 T cell receptor beta chains were all obtained from the same sample, sequenced in a study of response to subunit inactivated influenza vaccine (dated by TCRdb to between 2017 and 2018). The library was generated by RT-PCR. Sequencer: Illumina HiSeq 2500. Using fastp trimming at Q25 and MiXCR clonotype assembly, TCRdb reanalyzed the public sequencing data and kept in-frame beta chains. CDR3 protein sequences are deduplicated, and each keeps its most common genes and DNA. The sample records hundreds of thousands of distinct CDR3 sequences, approximately 15% of which are singletons. Of the sample, roughly 7.6% is held by the ten largest clones. The sample in question was PBMCs from blood, obtained 14 days before vaccination. The source is a man between 50 and 59 years old who received an inactivated influenza vaccine. Donor details come from another sample of the same person, matched by shared clones.

The chain couples TRBV3-1 to TRBJ2-5; D gene uncertain. The V end lost 4 bases, the J end lost 4 bases, and 10 bases lay between the germline ends. The CDR3 has 13 residues. Germline V gives CDR1 LGHDT, CDR2 YNNKEL (reference sequence). CDR3 in amino acids: CASSLRSVETQYF. The CDR3 DNA sequence: TGTGCCAGCAGCCTGCGGTCGGTAGAGACCCAGTACTTC.

The rearrangement links TRBV12-3 or TRBV12-4 to TRBJ2-2; D is undetermined. The CDR3 is 13 residues long. V was shortened by 5 bases and J by 6 bases, with 10 bases between the two germline ends. CDR3 region: CASSTVLAGELFF. The CDR3 DNA reads as TGTGCCAGCAGTACCGTGCTTGCCGGGGAGCTGTTTTTT.

This clonotype was found many times. The chain employs TRBV6-2 or TRBV6-3 and TRBJ2-2; D ambiguous. CDR3 length: 12 amino acids. Germline V gene data show CDR1 as MNHEY and CDR2 as SVGEGT. Trimming stripped 3 bases from V and 5 bases from J, with 4 bases between. CDR3 in amino acids: CASSYPTGELFF. CDR3 bases: TGTGCCAGCAGTTATCCTACCGGGGAGCTGTTTTTT.

The chain is built from TRBV24-1 and TRBJ2-1; 8 positions agree with TRBD1. With 3 bases clipped from V and 0 bases from J, the junction kept 9 bases outside the gene matches. The CDR3 totals 18 residues. Germline V gene data show CDR1 as KGHDR and CDR2 as SFDVKD. CDR3 bases: TGTGCCACCAGTGATCGCGGCGCCACAGGGGGCTCCTACAATGAGCAGTTCTTC. Its translation is CATSDRGATGGSYNEQFF.

The V and J genes are TRBV29-1 and TRBJ2-7, with D uncertain. This CDR3 spans 13 amino acids. Germline lookup yields CDR1 SQVTM and CDR2 ANQGSEA. Deletions cut 5 bases from V and 9 bases from J, with 20 bases between. CDR3 region: CSVLMGPFGGQYF. For the CDR3, the DNA is TGCAGCGTTCTAATGGGTCCCTTCGGTGGGCAGTACTTC.

The rearrangement links TRBV6-5 to TRBJ2-1; 8 nucleotides match TRBD2. V lost 2 bases and J lost 9; bases outside the gene matches: 12. Looked up from germline, CDR1 is MNHEY and CDR2 is SVGAGI. The CDR3 spans 16 residues. DNA for the CDR3: TGTGCCAGCAGTTACGCCGGGACTAGTCCGTCAGTTGAGCAGTTCTTC. As protein: CASSYAGTSPSVEQFF.

J is TRBJ2-2 and V is TRBV20-1; tentatively, D is TRBD1 (6 bases). Germline CDR1 DFQATT, CDR2 SNEGSKA (reference sequence). The CDR3 is 18 amino acids. The germline V and J ends were trimmed by 0 bases and 0 bases, with 17 bases remaining between them. CDR3 loop: CSARDSGTTYANTGELFF. CDR3 nucleotide sequence: TGCAGTGCTAGAGATTCGGGGACAACATACGCGAACACCGGGGAGCTGTTTTTT.

This clonotype was recorded at least ten times. The V gene is TRBV20-1, the J gene TRBJ2-1; 8 bases align to TRBD2. This CDR3 spans 13 amino acids. Germline CDR1 and CDR2: DFQATT and SNEGSKA (reference sequence). V lost 5 bases to trimming and J lost 9 bases; unmatched junction nucleotides: 9. In nucleotides, the CDR3 is TGCAGTGCTCGCCGGGGGGGCCTGAGTGAGCAGTTCTTC. Its translation is CSARRGGLSEQFF.

The chain uses TRBV2 and TRBJ2-7; 7 bases map to TRBD1. Unmatched junction bases numbered 6, after V lost 6 bases and J lost 7 bases. This CDR3 contains 12 residues. CDR1 and CDR2 from the germline V gene are SNHLY and FYNNEI. CDR3 loop: CASSLTGSEQYF. The CDR3 DNA sequence: TGTGCCAGCAGCTTGACAGGGTCGGAGCAGTACTTC.

In this sample, this clonotype turned up a few times. This rearrangement joins TRBV15 to TRBJ2-4; TRBD2 agrees at 11 bases. This CDR3 has 20 amino acids. J lost 0 bases, V lost 1 base, and 11 bases had no gene match. Per germline, CDR1 LNHNV and CDR2 YYDKDF (reference sequence). CDR3 DNA: TGTGCCACCAGCAGAGTTGGTAGCGGGAGGGGTGGTAGAGCCAAAAACATTCAGTACTTC. It translates to CATSRVGSGRGGRAKNIQYF.